The 19 T cell receptor beta chains presented below share a single source sample, sequenced in a study of CD8 T cells in ankylosing spondylitis. From the 5' RACE reads, TCRdb called clonotypes with MiXCR, one entry per CDR3 protein. The table records about 240,000 distinct CDR3 sequences, over 8.5% of them present only once. The sample was blood, either unsorted or a sorted T cell fraction (not recorded which). The receptors shown here come from a male donor with ankylosing spondylitis or in good health (not recorded which).

This chain uses TRBV3-1 with TRBJ2-7, with D maybe TRBD1 (6 bases). Germline CDR1 reads LGHDT; CDR2 reads YNNKEL (reference sequence). This CDR3 contains 16 residues. The V end lost 6 bases, the J end lost 2 bases, and 20 bases lay between the germline ends. The CDR3 spells CASRRINRVWTYEQYF. CDR3 DNA sequence: TGTGCCAGCAGACGGATTAACAGGGTTTGGACCTACGAGCAGTACTTC.

This clonotype was detected many times. The V and J genes are TRBV5-1 and TRBJ1-1; TRBD1 might be the D (5 bases). CDR1 and CDR2 (germline): SGHRS, YFSETQ. The V and J ends lost 4 bases and 4 bases respectively, with 14 bases between them. The CDR3 covers 14 residues. Written as DNA, the CDR3 is TGCGCCAGCAGCCTGGGGACGGTAATCACTGAAGCTTTCTTT. Its translation is CASSLGTVITEAFF.

This clonotype was recorded many times. The V gene is TRBV5-1, the J gene TRBJ2-7, with D unresolved. Trimming took 2 bases from V and 2 from J, leaving 8 bases between them. The CDR3 runs 13 residues. Germline CDR1 SGHRS, CDR2 YFSETQ. The chain's CDR3 is CASSFTDTYEQYF. The CDR3 bases are TGCGCCAGCAGCTTCACAGATACCTACGAGCAGTACTTC.

The rearrangement uses TRBV2 and TRBJ2-2; 11 nucleotides align to TRBD1. The J segment lost 9 bases and the V segment lost 6 bases, leaving 6 bases of the junction unmatched. The CDR3 contains 14 residues. The germline CDR1 and CDR2 sequences are SNHLY and FYNNEI. The CDR3 sequence: CASSDGQGAWELFF. CDR3 nucleotides: TGTGCCAGCAGCGACGGACAGGGGGCTTGGGAGCTGTTTTTT.

The chain is built from TRBV10-3 and TRBJ1-5; 9 bases are a match to TRBD1. The CDR3 sequence is 15 residues long. Germline lookup yields CDR1 ENHRY and CDR2 SYGVKD. V was clipped by 7 bases and J by 7 bases; unmatched bases: 11. CDR3 nucleotides: TGTGCCATCATTAGAGGACAGGGGTGGGAACAGCCCCAGCATTTT. Residues: CAIIRGQGWEQPQHF.

This chain connects TRBV12-5 to TRBJ2-5; tentative D call: TRBD1 (5 bases). This CDR3 spans 15 amino acids. CDR1 and CDR2 (germline): LGHNT, FRNRAP. V lost 0 bases to trimming and J lost 1 base, with 9 bases between them. CDR3 protein: CASGLVQGIQETQYF. The CDR3 bases are TGTGCTAGTGGTTTGGTCCAGGGAATCCAAGAGACCCAGTACTTC.

V gene TRBV5-1 combines with J gene TRBJ2-7; 13 bases are a match to TRBD2. Trimming cost V 0 bases and J 3 bases; bases outside gene matches: 18. The CDR3 has 21 amino acids. Germline V CDR1 and CDR2: SGHRS, YFSETQ. The CDR3 DNA reads as TGCGCCAGCAGCTTGGTTCCGGTCGGACTAGCGGGAGTTATACGTAGCTACGAGCAGTACTTC. The encoded protein is CASSLVPVGLAGVIRSYEQYF.

Turning to this clonotype: One end of the junction is discordant with germline, which a read error may explain. In DNA, the CDR3 is TGCGCCAGCAGCTTTATGGACGCGAACACCGGGGAGCTGTCTTTT. This sequence encodes CASSFMDANTGELSF. The genes are TRBV5-1 and TRBJ2-2; TRBD2 is a possible D gene (5 bases). The germline CDR1 and CDR2 sequences are SGHRS and YFSETQ. The CDR3 has 15 amino acids.

This clonotype was found a few times. The chain joins TRBV11-2 to TRBJ2-3; a possible D gene is TRBD2 (6 bases). The germline gives CDR1 SGHAT, CDR2 FQNNGV. V was clipped by 4 bases and J by 4 bases, with 15 bases between them. The CDR3 runs 15 residues. Here the CDR3 reads CASSYGVGGADTQYF. In nucleotides, the CDR3 is TGTGCCAGCAGCTATGGAGTGGGGGGAGCAGATACGCAGTATTTT.

This clonotype has at least ten counts. The CDR3, as DNA: TGCGCCAGCAGCTTGGCACAGGGGGTTCAAGAGACCCAGTACTTC. It codes for CASSLAQGVQETQYF. V gene TRBV5-1 combines with J gene TRBJ2-5, with 8 bases matching TRBD1. J gave up 2 bases and V 0 bases, and 3 bases lay outside the gene matches. The germline V gene has CDR1 SGHRS and CDR2 YFSETQ. The CDR3 is 15 amino acids.

The J gene is TRBJ1-5, the V gene TRBV12-3 or TRBV12-4; D possibly corresponds to TRBD1 (5 bases). The CDR3 is made up of 15 amino acids. Trimming left V 1 base short and J 5 bases short, with 12 bases between. The DNA of the CDR3 is TGTGCCAGCAGTTTAGATCAGGGCGGTTATCAGCCCCAGCATTTT. Amino acids: CASSLDQGGYQPQHF.

This clonotype was counted at least ten times. The chain combines TRBV12-3 or TRBV12-4 with TRBJ1-1; D remains unclear. The V gene lost 4 bases and the J gene lost 4 bases, with 10 bases spanning the gap. The CDR3 consists of 13 residues. The CDR3 sequence is CASSWGIGTEAFF. The CDR3 DNA is TGTGCCAGCAGTTGGGGTATAGGCACTGAAGCTTTCTTT.

Many counts were recorded for this clonotype. The rearrangement links TRBV20-1 to TRBJ2-5, with TRBD2 matching 10 bases. V shed 3 bases, J shed 7 bases, and the junction held 11 bases outside the gene matches. Germline lookup yields CDR1 DFQATT and CDR2 SNEGSKA (reference sequence). The CDR3 is 15 residues long. CDR3 DNA: TGCAGTGCTAGGAATGACCTAGCGGGAGTTGGGACCCAGTACTTC. Its translation: CSARNDLAGVGTQYF.

This clonotype was detected ten times or more. The V gene is TRBV12-3 or TRBV12-4, the J gene TRBJ2-7; D gene unclear. Trimming removed 3 bases at V and 0 bases at J, with 3 bases between. This CDR3 region has 12 residues. The CDR3 reads CASSFTSYEQYF. The CDR3 coding sequence is TGTGCCAGCAGTTTTACCTCCTACGAGCAGTACTTC.

The J gene is TRBJ2-3, the V gene TRBV20-1; TRBD2 matches at 7 bases. Trimming took 3 bases from V and 2 from J; bases not matched to a gene: 20. Germline values: CDR1 DFQATT, CDR2 SNEGSKA (reference sequence). CDR3 size: 19 residues. The CDR3 loop is CSASRSGWEGPLNTDTQYF. The CDR3 coding sequence is TGCAGTGCTAGTCGTAGCGGGTGGGAGGGCCCTCTGAACACAGATACGCAGTATTTT.

To note about this clonotype: A junction boundary mismatches the germline segment, possibly from a read error. The chain is built from TRBV9 and TRBJ2-1; the D gene is possibly TRBD2 (5 bases). This CDR3 comprises 15 residues. The V gene's germline CDR1 is SGDLS and CDR2 YYNGEE. The DNA for the CDR3 is TGTGTCAGCAGCGACGAGGGAAGCCCCTACAATGAGCAGTTCTTC. The encoded protein is CVSSDEGSPYNEQFF.

This clonotype was observed at least ten times. This chain connects TRBV6-6 to TRBJ2-1, with unresolved D. The CDR3 has 12 amino acids. The V end was cut by 3 bases, the J end by 6 bases, with 6 bases between. CDR1 and CDR2 from the germline V gene are MNHNY and SVGAGI (reference sequence). CDR3 in DNA: TGTGCCAGCAGTTATGTTGGCAATGAGCAGTTCTTC. Translation gives CASSYVGNEQFF.

The rearrangement links TRBV7-8 to TRBJ2-6, with D hard to call. The V and J ends lost 10 bases and 1 base respectively, with 14 bases between them. The CDR3 length is 15 residues. CDR1 is SGHVS, CDR2 FQNEAQ, per germline. CDR3 DNA: TGTGCCACCCGAATTGCGCCTTCTGGGGCCAACGTCCTGACTTTC. Protein sequence: CATRIAPSGANVLTF.

In this sample, this clonotype turned up many times. The V call is TRBV5-5, the J call TRBJ1-2; 7 bases align to TRBD1. The CDR3 covers 13 residues. After removal of 5 bases from V and 8 bases from J, the junction contained 9 bases not matched to a gene. Germline V gives CDR1 SGHKS, CDR2 YYEKEE (reference sequence). The CDR3 region has the DNA TGTGCCAGCAGGTCCGACAGGGACTTCGGCTACACCTTC. Its translation is CASRSDRDFGYTF.